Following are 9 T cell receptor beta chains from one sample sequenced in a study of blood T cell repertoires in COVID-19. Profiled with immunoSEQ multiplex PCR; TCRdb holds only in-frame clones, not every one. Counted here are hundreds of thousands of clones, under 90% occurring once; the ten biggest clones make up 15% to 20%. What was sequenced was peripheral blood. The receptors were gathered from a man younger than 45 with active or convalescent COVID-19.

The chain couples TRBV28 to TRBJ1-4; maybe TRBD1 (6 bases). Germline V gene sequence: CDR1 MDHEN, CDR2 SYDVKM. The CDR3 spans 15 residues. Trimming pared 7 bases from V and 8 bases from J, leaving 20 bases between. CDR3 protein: CASNPTGMRKEKLFF. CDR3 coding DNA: TGTGCCAGCAACCCCACAGGGATGCGTAAAGAAAAACTGTTTTTT.

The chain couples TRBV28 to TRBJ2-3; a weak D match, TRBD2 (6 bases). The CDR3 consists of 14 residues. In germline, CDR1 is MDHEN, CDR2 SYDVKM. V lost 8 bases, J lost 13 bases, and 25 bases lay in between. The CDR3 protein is CASSFSGTTETEYF. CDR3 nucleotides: TGTGCCAGCTCCTTTAGCGGAACAACCGAGACGGAGTATTTT. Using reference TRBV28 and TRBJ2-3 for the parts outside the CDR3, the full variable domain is DVKVTQSSRYLVKRTGEKVFLECVQDMDHENMFWYRQDPGLGLRLIYFSYDVKMKEKGDIPEGYSVSREKKERFSLILESASTNQTSMYLCASSFSGTTETEYFGPGTRLTVL.

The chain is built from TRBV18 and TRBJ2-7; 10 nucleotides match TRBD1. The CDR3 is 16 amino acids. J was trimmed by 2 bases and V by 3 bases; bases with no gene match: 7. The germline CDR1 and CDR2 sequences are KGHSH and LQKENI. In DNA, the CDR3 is TGTGCCAGCTCACCGACCCCCGGGACAGGGGCCTACGAGCAGTACTTC. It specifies CASSPTPGTGAYEQYF.

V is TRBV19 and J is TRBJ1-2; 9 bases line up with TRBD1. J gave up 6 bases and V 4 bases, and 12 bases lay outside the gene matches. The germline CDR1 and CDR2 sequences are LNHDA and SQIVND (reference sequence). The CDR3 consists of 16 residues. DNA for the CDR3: TGTGCCAGTAGTAGGACCGGGACAGGGAATGGAAATGGCTACACCTTC. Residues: CASSRTGTGNGNGYTF.

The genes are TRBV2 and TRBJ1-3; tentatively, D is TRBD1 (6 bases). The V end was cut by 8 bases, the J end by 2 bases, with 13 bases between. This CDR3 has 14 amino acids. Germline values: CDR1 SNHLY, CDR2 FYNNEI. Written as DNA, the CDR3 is TGTGCCAGCCTAACAGGGTCTACTGGAAACACCATATATTTT. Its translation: CASLTGSTGNTIYF.

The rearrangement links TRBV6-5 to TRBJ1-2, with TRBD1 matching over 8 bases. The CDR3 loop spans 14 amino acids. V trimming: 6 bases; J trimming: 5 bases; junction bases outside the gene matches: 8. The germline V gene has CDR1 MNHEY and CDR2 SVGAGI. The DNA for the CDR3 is TGTGCCAGCAGGATTACTGGGACAGGTTATGGCTACACCTTC. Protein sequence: CASRITGTGYGYTF.

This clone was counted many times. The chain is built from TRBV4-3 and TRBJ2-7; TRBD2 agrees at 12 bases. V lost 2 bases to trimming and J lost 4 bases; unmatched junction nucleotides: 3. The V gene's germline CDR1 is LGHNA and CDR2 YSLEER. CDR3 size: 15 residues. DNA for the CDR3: TGCGCCAGCAGCCAAACTAGCGGGGGGAAGTACGAGCAGTACTTC. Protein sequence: CASSQTSGGKYEQYF.

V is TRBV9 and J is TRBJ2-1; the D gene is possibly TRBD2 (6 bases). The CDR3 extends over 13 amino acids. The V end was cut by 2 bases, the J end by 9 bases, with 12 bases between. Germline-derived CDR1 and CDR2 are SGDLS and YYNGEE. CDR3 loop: CASSVSRDREQFF. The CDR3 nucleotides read TGTGCCAGCAGCGTTTCGCGGGATCGTGAGCAGTTCTTC.

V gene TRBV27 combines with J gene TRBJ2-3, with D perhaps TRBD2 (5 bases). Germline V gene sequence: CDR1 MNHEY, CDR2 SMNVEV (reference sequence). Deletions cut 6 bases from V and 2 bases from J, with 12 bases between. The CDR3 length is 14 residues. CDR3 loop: CASRTGMVTDTQYF. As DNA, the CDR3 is TGTGCCAGCAGGACGGGAATGGTCACAGATACGCAGTATTTT.